A single T cell receptor beta chain is shown here with its context. Its target is unknown. Germline V lookup: CDR1 MNHNS, CDR2 SASEGT. The V segment lost 1 base and the J segment 4 bases; nucleotides outside the gene matches: 4. The CDR3 has 15 residues. PCR amplification relied on 60 Vbeta primers (plus 13 Jbeta primers). The repertoire was sequenced with immunoSEQ multiplex PCR; TCRdb's copy has only in-frame clones and lacks some. The sample records over 150,000 clones, nearly 80% being singletons. The data stem from a study of cytomegalovirus exposure and HLA in healthy donors. Study-wide results and caveats: In a later analysis, a missense DCLRE1C variant was linked to TCR beta V- and J-gene trimming. Sequencing artifact likely explains a cluster of highly shared sequence variants. Most subjects' HLA-A and HLA-B alleles were reportedly predicted from TCR beta sequences. Later analysis suggested most CMV-associated TCR beta chains were HLA-restricted.

The TCR originated in a man aged 30 to 39 in good health and CMV-seropositive. The sample comprised PBMCs. The V call is TRBV6-1, the J call TRBJ2-7, with 10 bases aligning to TRBD2. CDR3 amino acids: CASSEGASGRYEQYF. Here the CDR3 DNA reads TGTGCCAGCAGTGAAGGGGCTAGCGGGAGATACGAGCAGTACTTC.